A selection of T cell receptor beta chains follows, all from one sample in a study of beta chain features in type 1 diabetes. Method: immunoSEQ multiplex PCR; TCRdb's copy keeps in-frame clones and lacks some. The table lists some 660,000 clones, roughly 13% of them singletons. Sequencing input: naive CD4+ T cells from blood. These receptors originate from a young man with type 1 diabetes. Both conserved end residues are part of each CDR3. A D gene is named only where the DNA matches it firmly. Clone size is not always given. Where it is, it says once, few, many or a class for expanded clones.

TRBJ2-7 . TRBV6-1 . CASSEAPGAPGYEQYF TGTGCCAGCAGTGAAGCCCCCGGGGCCCCTGGCTACGAGCAGTACTTC
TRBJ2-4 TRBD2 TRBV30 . CAWSAPTSGRHIQYF TGTGCCTGGAGTGCCCCCACTAGCGGGAGACACATTCAGTACTTC
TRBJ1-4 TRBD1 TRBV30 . CAWSKKGTGANEKLFF TGTGCCTGGAGTAAAAAAGGGACAGGCGCCAATGAAAAACTGTTTTTT
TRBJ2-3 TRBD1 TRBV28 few CASSTDRGRRDTQYF TGTGCCAGCAGCACCGACAGGGGGCGAAGAGATACGCAGTATTTT
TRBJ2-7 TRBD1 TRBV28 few CASRQGISYEQYF TGTGCCAGCAGACAGGGGATCTCCTACGAGCAGTACTTC
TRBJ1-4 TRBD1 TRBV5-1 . CASSPGQNNEKLFF TGCGCCAGCAGCCCGGGACAGAATAATGAAAAACTGTTTTTT
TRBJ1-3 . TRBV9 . CASSADRVVGNTIYF TGTGCCAGCAGCGCCGACCGAGTTGTGGGAAACACCATATATTTT
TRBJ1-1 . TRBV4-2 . CASSQDLGNTEAFF TGTGCCAGCAGCCAAGATCTGGGGAACACTGAAGCTTTCTTT
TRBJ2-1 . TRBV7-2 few CASSLRPHNEQFF TGTGCCAGCAGCTTACGTCCACACAATGAGCAGTTCTTC
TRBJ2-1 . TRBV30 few CAGSSYNEQFF TGTGCCGGGTCCTCCTACAATGAGCAGTTCTTC
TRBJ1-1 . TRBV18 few CASSPGREGTEAFF TGTGCCAGCTCACCTGGACGGGAGGGCACTGAAGCTTTCTTT
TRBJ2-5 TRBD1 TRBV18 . CASSSWTGDQETQYF TGTGCCAGCTCATCGTGGACAGGGGATCAAGAGACCCAGTACTTC
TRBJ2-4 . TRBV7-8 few CASSPPPGQSIIQYF TGTGCCAGCAGCCCGCCCCCGGGGCAGAGCATCATTCAGTACTTC
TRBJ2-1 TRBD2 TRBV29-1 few CSAAKGGLAGASSYNEQFF TGCAGCGCAGCGAAGGGTGGACTAGCGGGCGCAAGCTCCTACAATGAGCAGTTCTTC
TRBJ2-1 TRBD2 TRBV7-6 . CASSPRVAGASYNEQFF TGTGCCAGCAGCCCTCGTGTAGCGGGTGCCTCCTACAATGAGCAGTTCTTC